This TCR beta chain came from a study of neoadjuvant nivolumab and ipilimumab in lung cancer (dated by TCRdb to the early 2020s). For the study in its entirety: Nivolumab was administered intravenously at 3 mg/kg on days 1, 15 and 29, and in the combination arm ipilimumab 1 mg/kg was added on day 1 only. The primary trial endpoint was the major pathologic response (MPR) rate in the intention-to-treat population in each study arm. TCR repertoires in pretherapy (baseline) peripheral blood were compared with TCR repertoires in tumors resected at surgery after neoadjuvant immune checkpoint blockade. In the trial, 40 to 45 patients with operable NSCLC were treated, of whom around 23 were randomized to nivolumab monotherapy and about 20 to nivolumab plus ipilimumab. Matched pretherapy and resected tumor pairs were analyzed from seven patients, of whom four had been treated with nivolumab and three with nivolumab plus ipilimumab.

This clone was seen once. Its antigen is currently not known. Qualities for individual bases were not recorded, and no much larger clone is one base off. Taken with the paper, the label for time point translates to: at surgical resection after neoadjuvant nivolumab +/- ipilimumab. The samples were obtained from NEOSTAR, a phase 2 randomized trial that tested neoadjuvant nivolumab or nivolumab plus ipilimumab, followed by surgery, in operable NSCLC. The full study reports these points: TCR sequencing was performed in a small number of samples. No significant correlation was found between TCR clonality and pathologic tumor regression, and only one major-pathologic-response sample was available for the clonality analysis. Richness in tumors resected after neoadjuvant therapy showed a positive correlation with pretherapy blood TCR richness (Spearman R ≈ 0.8). Compared with tumor-adjacent uninvolved lung, resected tumors had greater TCR richness and clonality, and increases showed up in more of the dual-therapy-treated tumors. Tumor T-cell richness and clonality rose from pretherapy to surgery in three of three dual-therapy tumors but in only two of four nivolumab-treated tumors.

The library was built by means of the immunoSEQ multiplex PCR assay. The paper's data handling went like this. Richness and clonality were used to summarize the repertoires, and clones that significantly expanded or contracted between pre- and post-therapy samples were identified. Sourced from immuneACCESS, this table was stored by TCRdb with only in-frame sequences that have V and J called. A share of the clones is absent; for the studies checked, an unresolved V gene accounts for under half, and the remainder has no known explanation. Clonal size and the V and J genes are those of that table, whereas D and trimming came from the DNA. The sample yields roughly 28,000 clones; 76% were counted once. Together, the top ten hold 15% to 20% of the sample. The clonotype comes from an adult with non-small cell lung cancer. The specimen comprised tumor tissue, sampled after neoadjuvant nivolumab, alone or with ipilimumab, at or shortly before surgery.

The nucleotide sequence is TGTGCCAGCAGCCAAGAGAGTGGAACGGGGGTGCCGGATACGCAGTATTTT. It translates to CASSQESGTGVPDTQYF. The chain joins TRBV4-2 to TRBJ2-3; TRBD2 could be the D gene, as 6 bases match. The CDR3, cysteine through phenylalanine, is 17 amino acids long. Only the CDR3 part of the read is kept: 51 bases, read in frame from the first base. For CDR1 and CDR2, the germline V gene lists LGHNA and YNFKEQ. V and J lose 0 bases and 6 bases, and a span of 19 bases separates them.